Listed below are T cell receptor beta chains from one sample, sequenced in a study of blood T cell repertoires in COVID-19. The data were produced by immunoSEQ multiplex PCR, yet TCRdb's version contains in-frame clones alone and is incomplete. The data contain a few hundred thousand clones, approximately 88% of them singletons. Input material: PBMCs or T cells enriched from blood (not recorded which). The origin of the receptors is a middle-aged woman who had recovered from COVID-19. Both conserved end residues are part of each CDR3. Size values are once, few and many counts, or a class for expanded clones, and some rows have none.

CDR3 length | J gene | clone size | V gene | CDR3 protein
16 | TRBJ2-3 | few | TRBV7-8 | CASSPRGGAGTDTQYF
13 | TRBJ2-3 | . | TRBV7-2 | CASSFTRGDTQYF
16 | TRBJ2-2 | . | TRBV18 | CASSPTLAGGPGELFF
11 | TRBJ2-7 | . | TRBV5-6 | CASSLFDEQYF
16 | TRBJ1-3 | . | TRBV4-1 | CASSRDDRVVGNTIYF
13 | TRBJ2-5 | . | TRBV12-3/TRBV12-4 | CASSPGSQETQYF
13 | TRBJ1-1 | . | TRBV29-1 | CSVGTGLNTEAFF
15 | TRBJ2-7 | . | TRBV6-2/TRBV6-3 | CASSLIRLATYEQYF
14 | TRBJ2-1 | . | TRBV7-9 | CASSLGTSGNEQFF
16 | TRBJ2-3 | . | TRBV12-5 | CASGLGPGQGTDTQYF
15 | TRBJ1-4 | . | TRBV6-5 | CASSSQDRWGEKLFF
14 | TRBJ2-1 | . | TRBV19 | CASSMATSVDEQFF
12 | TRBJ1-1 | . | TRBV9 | CASSTWGGEAFF
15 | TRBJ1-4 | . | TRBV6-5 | CASSYSTQGDEKLFF
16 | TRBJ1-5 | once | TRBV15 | CATSRGQRGSNQPQHF
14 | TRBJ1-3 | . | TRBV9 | CASSVTGGPGTIYF
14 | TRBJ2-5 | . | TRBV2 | CASSEEWVGKTQYF
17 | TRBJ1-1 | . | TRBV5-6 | CASSRGQGFTGNTEAFF
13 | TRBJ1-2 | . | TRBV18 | CASSPDREQGYTF
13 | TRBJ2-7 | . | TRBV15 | CATGTGGGYEQYF
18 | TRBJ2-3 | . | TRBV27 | CASSLVGLAGVSADTQYF
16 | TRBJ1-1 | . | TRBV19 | CASSWYYRAKNTEAFF
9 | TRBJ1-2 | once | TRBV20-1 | CSANIPGLF
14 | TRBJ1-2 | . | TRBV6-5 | CATTGTDLNYGYTF
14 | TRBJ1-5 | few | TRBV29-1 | CSVAGTHSNQPQHF
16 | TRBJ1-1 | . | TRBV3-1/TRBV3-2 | CASSHPAGTGFTEAFF
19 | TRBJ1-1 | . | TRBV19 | CASSLFEYYTGQGNTEAFF
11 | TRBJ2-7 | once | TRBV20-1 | CSAESGYEQYF
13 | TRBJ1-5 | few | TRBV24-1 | CATSGQANQPQHF
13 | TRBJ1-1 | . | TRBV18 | CASSEAGLTEAFF
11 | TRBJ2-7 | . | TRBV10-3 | CATVGRYEQYF